This entry features one TCR beta chain sequence. The antigen is undetermined. Germline CDR1 reads LNHDA; CDR2 reads SQIVND (reference sequence). V was cut by 8 bases and J by 1 base, with 11 bases left in between. The CDR3 is 13 amino acids. Libraries were prepared by immunoSEQ multiplex PCR; TCRdb keeps only in-frame clonotypes and omits some of them. The data show around 140,000 clones, around 85% seen once. These data come from a study of T cell responses to AZD1222 COVID-19 vaccine. General observations from the study: Elevations in Spike-specific TCR breadth and depth followed administration of two AZD1222 doses. In a largely white British group with more females than males, clonal diversity was possibly underestimated. Mapped onto spike, vaccine-associated CD4 TCRs spanned it and were dominant at 160-218 and 743-854.

Sequencing used peripheral blood, obtained 28 days after the second dose of the MenACWY control vaccine. The genes are TRBV19 and TRBJ1-1, with D hard to call. This receptor was taken from an adult who received the MenACWY meningococcal vaccine as a control. CDR3 protein: CASANDGNTEAFF. Here the CDR3 DNA reads TGTGCCAGTGCAAATGATGGGAACACTGAAGCTTTCTTT.